This is a list of T cell receptor beta chains from one sample in a study of T cell repertoires in cytomegalovirus infection. TCRdb re-derived calls from the reads in MiXCR, one entry per CDR3 protein. Here the sample spans around 280,000 distinct CDR3 sequences, roughly a tenth being singletons. What was sequenced was PBMCs. These receptors were collected from a human donor in good health (CMV status not recorded). Some clones in this sample may be carry-over from other donors' samples. The CDR3 runs from the conserved cysteine through the conserved F or W. A D gene is named only where the DNA matches it firmly. Clone size, where shown, is once, few, many, or a class for clones that have expanded.

>TRBV7-9|NA|15|many|TRBJ2-1
TGTGCCAGCAGCTTAGGAGGGGTCGGGGGCGGTGAGCAGTTCTTC
CASSLGGVGGGEQFF
>TRBV20-1|NA|16|few|TRBJ1-2
TGCAGTGCTAGAGATTACAGGGTTGCCGAGGTCTATGGCTACACCTTC
CSARDYRVAEVYGYTF
>TRBV20-1|NA|14|many|TRBJ1-4
TGCAGTGCCGCGTTTGGGGCAACTAATGAAAAACTGTTTTTT
CSAAFGATNEKLFF
>TRBV4-1|NA|14|many|TRBJ2-4
TGCGCCAGCAGCCAAGATGAAGCCAAAAACATTCAGTACTTC
CASSQDEAKNIQYF
>TRBV2|NA|11|few|TRBJ2-5
TGTGCCAGCAAGTCCGATGAGACCCAGTACTTC
CASKSDETQYF
>TRBV20-1|NA|15|many|TRBJ1-5
TGCAGTGCTAGAGATAACGGGAGGAGCGGGCAGCCCCAGCATTTT
CSARDNGRSGQPQHF
>TRBV9|NA|16|many|TRBJ2-2
TGTGCCAGCAGCCTGGTAGGCCAAGGCGGTTCCGGGGAGCTGTTTTTT
CASSLVGQGGSGELFF
>TRBV20-1|TRBD2|17|NA|TRBJ2-7
TGCAGTGCTAGAGTTTCAACTAGCGGGGGACTCTCCTACGAGCAGTACTTC
CSARVSTSGGLSYEQYF
>TRBV28|NA|18|NA|TRBJ2-7
TGTGCCAGCAGTTTAGGGTTTGTAAGCACAGGGGGAGGGAACGAGCAGTACTTC
CASSLGFVSTGGGNEQYF
>TRBV4-1|NA|15|NA|TRBJ2-3
TGCGCCAGCAGCCAAGAGGGGGCCAACACAGATACGCAGTATTTT
CASSQEGANTDTQYF
>TRBV7-9|NA|15|NA|TRBJ1-2
TGTGCCAGCAGTCCAGGCACACCGACTAACTATGGCTACACCTTC
CASSPGTPTNYGYTF
>TRBV6-5|NA|14|NA|TRBJ2-1
TGTGCCAGCAGTTATCGCGGGGTGAACAATGAGCAGTTCTTC
CASSYRGVNNEQFF
>TRBV20-1|NA|17|many|TRBJ2-6
TGCAGTGCTAGAGATCCAGGGTTGGTGGCTGGGGCCAACGTCCTGACTTTC
CSARDPGLVAGANVLTF
>TRBV7-8|NA|15|many|TRBJ2-4
TGTGCCAGCAGTCCTCTGGGGGAGGACAAAAACATTCAGTACTTC
CASSPLGEDKNIQYF
>TRBV10-2|NA|12|few|TRBJ1-4
TGCGCCAGCAGTGAGACAGTGGAAAAACTGTTTTTT
CASSETVEKLFF
>TRBV6-6|NA|15|many|TRBJ1-1
TGTGCCAGCAGTTATTCGGGGGGGAAGAACACTGAAGCTTTCTTT
CASSYSGGKNTEAFF
>TRBV3-1|TRBD1|19|few|TRBJ1-6
TGTGCCAGCAGCCAAGATGGTGGGACAGGGCTCTCCTATAATTCACCCCTCCACTTT
CASSQDGGTGLSYNSPLHF
>TRBV6-1|NA|15|NA|TRBJ1-1
TGTGCCAGCAGTGAAGCGGGGACGGGTGGGACTGAAGCTTTCTTT
CASSEAGTGGTEAFF
>TRBV18|NA|13|few|TRBJ1-1
TGTGCCAGCTCGGCGGGACAACACACTGAAGCTTTCTTT
CASSAGQHTEAFF
>TRBV28|TRBD2|15|many|TRBJ2-1
TGTGCCAGCAGTTTAGGCGGGCGGGGGTACAATGAGCAGTTCTTC
CASSLGGRGYNEQFF
>TRBV7-2|NA|13|many|TRBJ2-7
TGTGCCAGCAGCTCTGAAGGGGGGAGCGAGCAGTACTTC
CASSSEGGSEQYF
>TRBV29-1|NA|13|many|TRBJ1-1
TGCAGCGTTGTGGCGGACAAGAACACTGAAGCTTTCTTT
CSVVADKNTEAFF
>TRBV20-1|TRBD1|10|many|TRBJ1-2
TGCAGGGGACAGGGAAATGGCTACACCTTC
CRGQGNGYTF
>TRBV20-1|NA|17|many|TRBJ2-3
TGCAGTGCTAGATCCCGTCTCACCCGGGGGATGACAGATACGCAGTATTTT
CSARSRLTRGMTDTQYF
>TRBV2|TRBD1|15|NA|TRBJ2-4
TGTGCCAGCAGTTCGGACAGGGGCGCCAAAAACATTCAGTACTTC
CASSSDRGAKNIQYF
>TRBV28|TRBD2|16|NA|TRBJ2-1
TGTGCCAGCAGTTTGACGGGAGCGGGGTCCTACAATGAGCAGTTCTTC
CASSLTGAGSYNEQFF
>TRBV20-1|NA|14|many|TRBJ1-1
TGCAGTGCTGCGCTTCCACCAAGGAACACTGAAGCTTTCTTT
CSAALPPRNTEAFF
>TRBV2|NA|14|NA|TRBJ2-5
TGTGCCAGCATTCCGCTAGCGAGGCAAGAGACCCAGTACTTC
CASIPLARQETQYF
>TRBV7-9|TRBD1|14|many|TRBJ1-2
TGTGCCAGCAGCCGAATACAGGGGGGGAATGGCTACACCTTC
CASSRIQGGNGYTF
>TRBV7-9|NA|15|NA|TRBJ2-5
TGTGCCAGCAGCCCGCCTCTAGGGACCCCAGAGACCCAGTACTTC
CASSPPLGTPETQYF
>TRBV20-1|NA|12|many|TRBJ1-2
TGCAGTGCTAAACTCTCTAACTATGGCTACACCTTC
CSAKLSNYGYTF
>TRBV19|NA|12|many|TRBJ2-3
TGTGCCAGTAGTATACCAACAGATACGCAGTATTTT
CASSIPTDTQYF
>TRBV4-3|NA|15|many|TRBJ2-3
TGCGCCAGCAGCCAAGAACTAGTACCCGCAGATACGCAGTATTTT
CASSQELVPADTQYF
>TRBV6-5|TRBD2|18|many|TRBJ2-5
TGTGCCAGCAGTTACGAACCCCGGGGGGGGCGACGGCGAGAGACCCAGTACTTC
CASSYEPRGGRRRETQYF
>TRBV2|NA|15|NA|TRBJ2-7
TGTGCCACAACCACCGAAGAGACAGATTCCTACGAGCAGTACTTC
CATTTEETDSYEQYF
>TRBV7-9|NA|14|NA|TRBJ2-7
TGTGCCAGCAGCTTGTCCCTGGGCCCTTACGAGCAGTACTTC
CASSLSLGPYEQYF
>TRBV6-2/TRBV6-3|NA|13|many|TRBJ1-2
TGTGCCAGCAGCTACGCTTTCGCGGATGGCTACACCTTC
CASSYAFADGYTF
>TRBV19|TRBD1|14|many|TRBJ1-6
TGTGCCAGTAGGACGGGACAGTCAAATTCACCCCTCCACTTT
CASRTGQSNSPLHF
>TRBV29-1|NA|15|NA|TRBJ2-2
TGCAGCGTTCAAGACTGGGATGCGGTCGCCGGGGAGCTGTTTTTT
CSVQDWDAVAGELFF
>TRBV29-1|NA|12|many|TRBJ2-3
TGCAGCGTTGAAGAGTATTTAGATACGCAGTATTTT
CSVEEYLDTQYF
>TRBV7-8|TRBD1|15|many|TRBJ2-7
TGTGCCAGCAGTTTACCTGACAGGGGGCAGGGGGAGCAGTACTTC
CASSLPDRGQGEQYF
>TRBV9|NA|16|many|TRBJ1-3
TGTGCCAGCAGCGTAGAAAGCAGGTTCGCTGGTAACACCATATATTTT
CASSVESRFAGNTIYF
>TRBV28|TRBD2|15|many|TRBJ2-3
TGTGCCAGCAAAGAGGTACTAGGGAGGGGCAATACGCAGTATTTT
CASKEVLGRGNTQYF
>TRBV7-9|NA|15|many|TRBJ1-2
TGTGCCAGCAGCCATAGACACCCAAGGGACTATGGCTACACCTTC
CASSHRHPRDYGYTF
>TRBV7-8|NA|17|many|TRBJ1-1
TGTGCCAGCAGCTTATTGCGGGTAAGGGAAACGAACACTGAAGCTTTCTTT
CASSLLRVRETNTEAFF
>TRBV6-6|TRBD1|12|many|TRBJ2-4
TGTGCCAGCAGTTATCAGGGGGACATTCAGTACTTC
CASSYQGDIQYF
>TRBV2|NA|13|many|TRBJ2-2
TGTGCCAGCAGTGGAGGGGACACCGGGGAGCTGTTTTTT
CASSGGDTGELFF
>TRBV6-6|TRBD2|16|few|TRBJ2-1
TGTGCCAGCCTCCCCCTAGCGGGGGGGCGTTACAATGAGCAGTTCTTC
CASLPLAGGRYNEQFF
>TRBV12-3/TRBV12-4|TRBD1|15|many|TRBJ1-2
TGTGCCAGCAGTCCTCAACCGACAGGGGGTCGTGGCTACACCTTC
CASSPQPTGGRGYTF
>TRBV7-9|NA|14|many|TRBJ2-1
TGTGCCAGCAGCACGGGGCGTATAAACAATGAGCAGTTCTTC
CASSTGRINNEQFF
>TRBV7-9|TRBD1|14|many|TRBJ2-7
TGTGCCAGCGCTCAGGACAGGGGAGTAAACGAGCAGTACTTC
CASAQDRGVNEQYF
>TRBV15|TRBD1|15|many|TRBJ2-2
TGTGCCACCAGCACACGGACAGGGAACACCGGGGAGCTGTTTTTT
CATSTRTGNTGELFF